The T cell receptor beta chain described here comes from a study of OX40 agonist ivuxolimab in advanced cancers. Across the study: Averaging 60 years in age, with a range of 23 to 79, the cohort was approximately 83% male. Study-level points and caveats: The authors also found low normalized T-cell clonal expansion in some nonresponders.

Libraries were prepared by immunoSEQ multiplex PCR; TCRdb keeps only in-frame clonotypes and omits some of them. The sample consists of 70,000 or so clones, approximately 92% of them appearing once. Points on this clone: Its antigen is undetermined.

The V gene's germline CDR1 is SNHLY and CDR2 FYNNEI. This CDR3 has 13 amino acids. The chain is built from TRBV2 and TRBJ2-2; TRBD1 matches 8 bases. This TCR was recovered from an adult with an advanced solid tumor such as melanoma, head and neck, liver or kidney cancer. Specimen: CD4+ or CD8+ T cells sorted from blood, collected in a trial of the OX40 agonist ivuxolimab. The CDR3 region has the DNA TGTACATTCTTGGACAGGGACACCGGGGAGCTGTTTTTT. The encoded protein is CTFLDRDTGELFF.